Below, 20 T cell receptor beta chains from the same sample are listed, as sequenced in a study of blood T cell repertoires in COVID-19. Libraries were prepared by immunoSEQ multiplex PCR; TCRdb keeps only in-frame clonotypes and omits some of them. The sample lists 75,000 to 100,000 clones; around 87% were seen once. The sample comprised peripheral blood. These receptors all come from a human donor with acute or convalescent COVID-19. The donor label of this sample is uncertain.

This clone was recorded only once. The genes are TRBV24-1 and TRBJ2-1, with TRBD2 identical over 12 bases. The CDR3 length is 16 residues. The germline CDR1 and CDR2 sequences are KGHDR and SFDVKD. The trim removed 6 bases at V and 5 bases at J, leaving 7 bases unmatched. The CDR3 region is CATSTSGGRVDNEQFF. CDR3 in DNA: TGTGCCACCAGTACTAGCGGGGGGCGGGTGGACAATGAGCAGTTCTTC.

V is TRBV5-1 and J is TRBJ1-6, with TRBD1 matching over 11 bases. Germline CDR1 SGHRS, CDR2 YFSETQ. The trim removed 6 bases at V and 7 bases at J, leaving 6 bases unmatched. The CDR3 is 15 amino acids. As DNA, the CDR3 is TGCGCCAGCACCTGGGGGGACAGGGGGAATTCACCCCTCCACTTT. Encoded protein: CASTWGDRGNSPLHF.

For the CDR3, the DNA is TGTGCCAGCAGCCCAAGAGGACAGGGGACGAACACTGAAGCTTTCTTT. This codes for CASSPRGQGTNTEAFF. J is TRBJ1-1 and V is TRBV7-9; 9 bases agree with TRBD1. V gave up 5 bases and J gave up 1 base; unmatched junction bases: 8. Germline V gene data show CDR1 as SEHNR and CDR2 as FQNEAQ (reference sequence). This CDR3 region has 16 residues.

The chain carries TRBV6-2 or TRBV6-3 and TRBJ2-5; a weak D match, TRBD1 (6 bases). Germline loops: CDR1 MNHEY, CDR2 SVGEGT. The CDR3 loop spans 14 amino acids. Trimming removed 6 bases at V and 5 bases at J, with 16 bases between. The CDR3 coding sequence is TGTGCCAGCAGCTGGACTCAGGGGACGGAGACCCAGTACTTC. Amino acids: CASSWTQGTETQYF.

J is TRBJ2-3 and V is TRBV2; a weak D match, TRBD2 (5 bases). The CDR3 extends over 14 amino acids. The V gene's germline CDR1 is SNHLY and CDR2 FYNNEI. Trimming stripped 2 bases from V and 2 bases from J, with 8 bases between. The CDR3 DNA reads TGTGCCAGCAGTGAAAGGGAGCTCACAGATACGCAGTATTTT. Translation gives CASSERELTDTQYF. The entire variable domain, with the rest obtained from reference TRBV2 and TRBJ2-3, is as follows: EPEVTQTPSHQVTQMGQEVILRCVPISNHLYFYWYRQILGQKVEFLVSFYNNEISEKSEIFDDQFSVERPDGSNFTLKIRSTKLEDSAMYFCASSERELTDTQYFGPGTRLTVL.

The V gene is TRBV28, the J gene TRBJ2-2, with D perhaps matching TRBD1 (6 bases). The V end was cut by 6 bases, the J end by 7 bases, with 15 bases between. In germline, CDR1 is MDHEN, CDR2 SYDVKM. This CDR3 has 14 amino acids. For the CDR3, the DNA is TGTGCCAGCAGCCCTTCCGGACAGAGCGGGGAGCTGTTTTTT. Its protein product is CASSPSGQSGELFF.

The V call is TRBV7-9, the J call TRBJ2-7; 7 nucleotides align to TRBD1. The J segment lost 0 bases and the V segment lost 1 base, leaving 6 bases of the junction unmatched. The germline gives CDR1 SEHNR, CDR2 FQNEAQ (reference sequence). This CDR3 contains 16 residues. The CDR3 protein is CASSLGFGTVSYEQYF. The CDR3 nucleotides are TGTGCCAGCAGCTTAGGTTTCGGGACAGTCTCCTACGAGCAGTACTTC.

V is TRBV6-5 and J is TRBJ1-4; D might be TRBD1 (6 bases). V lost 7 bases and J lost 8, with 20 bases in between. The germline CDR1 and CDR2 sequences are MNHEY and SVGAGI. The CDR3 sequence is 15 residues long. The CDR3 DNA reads TGTGCCAGCACCCCCATTCTGACAGGCGCCGAAAAACTGTTTTTT. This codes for CASTPILTGAEKLFF.

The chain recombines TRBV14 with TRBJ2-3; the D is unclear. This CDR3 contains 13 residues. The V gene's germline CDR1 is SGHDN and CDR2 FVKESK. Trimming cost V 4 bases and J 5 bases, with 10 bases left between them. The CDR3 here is CASSLTGGDTQYF. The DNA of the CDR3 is TGTGCCAGCAGCCTTACCGGCGGAGATACGCAGTATTTT.

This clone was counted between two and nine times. The CDR3 region is CASSDPRLAGGITDTQYF. CDR3 in DNA: TGTGCCAGCTCAGATCCACGTCTAGCGGGGGGAATCACAGATACGCAGTATTTT. The J gene is TRBJ2-3, the V gene TRBV18, with 11 positions matching TRBD2. CDR3 size: 18 residues. V shed 5 bases and J 2 bases; nucleotides not matched to a gene: 12. CDR1 KGHSH and CDR2 LQKENI come from the germline V gene.

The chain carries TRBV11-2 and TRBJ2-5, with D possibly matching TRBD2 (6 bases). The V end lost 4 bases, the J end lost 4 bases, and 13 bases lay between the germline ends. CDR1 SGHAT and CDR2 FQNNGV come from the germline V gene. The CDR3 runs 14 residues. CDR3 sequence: CASSSRGWRETQYF. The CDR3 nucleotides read TGTGCCAGCAGCTCCCGGGGGTGGCGAGAGACCCAGTACTTC.

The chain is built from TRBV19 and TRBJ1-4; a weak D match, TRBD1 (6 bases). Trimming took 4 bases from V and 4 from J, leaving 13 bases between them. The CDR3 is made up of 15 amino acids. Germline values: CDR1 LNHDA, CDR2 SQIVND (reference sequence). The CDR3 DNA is TGTGCCAGTAGTAGGCTACAGGGCGGTAATGAAAAACTGTTTTTT. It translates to CASSRLQGGNEKLFF.

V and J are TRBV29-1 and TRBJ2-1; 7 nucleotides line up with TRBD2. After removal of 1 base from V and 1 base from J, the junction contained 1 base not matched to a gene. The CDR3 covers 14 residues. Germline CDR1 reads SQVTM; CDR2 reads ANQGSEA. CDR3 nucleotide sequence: TGCAGCGTTGAAGGGGGGGGGTCCTACAATGAGCAGTTCTTC. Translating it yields CSVEGGGSYNEQFF.

CDR3 in amino acids: CASSLGVRDRVPYEQYF. DNA for the CDR3: TGTGCCAGCAGTTTGGGGGTCCGGGACAGGGTCCCCTACGAGCAGTACTTC. This chain connects TRBV28 to TRBJ2-7; 9 positions agree with TRBD1. Trimming took 3 bases from V and 2 from J; bases not matched to a gene: 11. This CDR3 region has 17 residues. The germline V gene has CDR1 MDHEN and CDR2 SYDVKM. The full variable domain, its missing parts supplied by reference TRBV28 and TRBJ2-7, is DVKVTQSSRYLVKRTGEKVFLECVQDMDHENMFWYRQDPGLGLRLIYFSYDVKMKEKGDIPEGYSVSREKKERFSLILESASTNQTSMYLCASSLGVRDRVPYEQYFGPGTRLTVT.

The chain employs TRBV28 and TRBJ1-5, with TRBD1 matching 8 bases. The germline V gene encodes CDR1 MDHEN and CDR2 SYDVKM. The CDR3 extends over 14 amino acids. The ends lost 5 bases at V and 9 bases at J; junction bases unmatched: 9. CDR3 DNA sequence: TGTGCCAGCAGTATCAGCAGGGGGCCAGGGCCCCAGCATTTT. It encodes CASSISRGPGPQHF.

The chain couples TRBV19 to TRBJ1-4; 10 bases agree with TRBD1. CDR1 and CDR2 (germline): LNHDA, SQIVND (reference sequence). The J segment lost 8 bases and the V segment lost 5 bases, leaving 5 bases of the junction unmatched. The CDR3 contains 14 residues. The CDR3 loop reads CASSSGTGVEKLFF. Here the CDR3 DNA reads TGTGCCAGTAGTTCCGGGACAGGGGTCGAAAAACTGTTTTTT.

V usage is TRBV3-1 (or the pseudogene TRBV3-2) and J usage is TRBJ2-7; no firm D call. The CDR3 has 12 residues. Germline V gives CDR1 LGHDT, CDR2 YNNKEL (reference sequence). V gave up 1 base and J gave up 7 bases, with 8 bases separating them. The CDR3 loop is CASSQAPGEQYF. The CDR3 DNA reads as TGTGCCAGCAGCCAAGCCCCGGGTGAGCAGTACTTC.

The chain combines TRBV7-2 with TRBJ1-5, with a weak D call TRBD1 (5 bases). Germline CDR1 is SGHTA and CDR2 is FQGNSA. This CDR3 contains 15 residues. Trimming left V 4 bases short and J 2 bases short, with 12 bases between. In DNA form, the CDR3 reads TGTGCCAGCAGCTGGGGCCGTGCGGGCAATCAGCCCCAGCATTTT. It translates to CASSWGRAGNQPQHF.

In nucleotides, the CDR3 is TGTGCCAGCTCAACGGGAGTATCCGATACGCAGTATTTT. It encodes CASSTGVSDTQYF. The chain carries TRBV18 and TRBJ2-3; TRBD2 is a possible D gene (6 bases). V gave up 5 bases and J gave up 6 bases, with 12 bases separating them. CDR3 length equals 13 residues. Germline V lookup: CDR1 KGHSH, CDR2 LQKENI.

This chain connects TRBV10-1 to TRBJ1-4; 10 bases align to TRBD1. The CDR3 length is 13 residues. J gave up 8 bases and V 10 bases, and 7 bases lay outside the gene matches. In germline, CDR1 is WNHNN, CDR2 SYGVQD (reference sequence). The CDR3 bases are TGCGCCACCATCGGACAGGGGGGAGAAAAACTGTTTTTT. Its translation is CATIGQGGEKLFF.